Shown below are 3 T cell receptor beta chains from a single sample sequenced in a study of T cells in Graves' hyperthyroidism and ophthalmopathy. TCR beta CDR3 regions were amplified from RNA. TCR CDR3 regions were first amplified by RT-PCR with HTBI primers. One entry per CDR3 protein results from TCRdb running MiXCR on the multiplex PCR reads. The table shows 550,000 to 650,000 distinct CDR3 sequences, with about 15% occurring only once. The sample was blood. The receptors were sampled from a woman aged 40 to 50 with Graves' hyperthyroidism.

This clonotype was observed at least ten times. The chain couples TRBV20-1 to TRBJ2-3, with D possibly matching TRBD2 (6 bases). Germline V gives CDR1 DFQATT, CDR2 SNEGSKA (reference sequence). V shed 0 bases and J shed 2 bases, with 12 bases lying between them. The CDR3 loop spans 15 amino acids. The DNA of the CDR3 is TGCAGTGCTAGAGAAAGGACTACAACCACAGATACGCAGTATTTT. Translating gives CSARERTTTTDTQYF.

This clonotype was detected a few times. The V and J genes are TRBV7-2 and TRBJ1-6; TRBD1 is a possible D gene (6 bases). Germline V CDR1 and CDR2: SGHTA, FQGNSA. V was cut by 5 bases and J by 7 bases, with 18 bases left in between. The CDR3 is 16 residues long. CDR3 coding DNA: TGTGCCAGCAGCCCATCCGCCGCGGGGGCGAATTCACCCCTCCACTTT. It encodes CASSPSAAGANSPLHF.

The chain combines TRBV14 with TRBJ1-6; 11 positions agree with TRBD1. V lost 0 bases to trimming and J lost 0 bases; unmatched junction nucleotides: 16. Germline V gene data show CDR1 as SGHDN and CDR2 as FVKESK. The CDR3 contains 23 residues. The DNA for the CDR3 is TGTGCCAGCAGCCAAGATCCTCGGGTGGGACAGGGGGGAAAGAGCTCCTATAATTCACCCCTCCACTTT. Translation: CASSQDPRVGQGGKSSYNSPLHF.